These 14 T cell receptor beta chains were all obtained from the same sample, sequenced in a study of T-cell reconstitution after alpha-beta-depleted transplantation in children. TCRbeta library construction was performed incorporating unique molecular identifiers. TCRdb independently ran MiXCR on the PCR reads; one entry per CDR3 protein. The data contain hundreds of thousands of distinct CDR3 sequences, around a sixth of them singletons. Here the sequenced sample was PBMCs from the stem cell graft donor, taken from the stem cell graft. These receptors were obtained from a human donor who donated a stem cell graft to a child with acute myeloid leukemia.

The chain joins TRBV11-2 to TRBJ1-1; D may be TRBD1 (5 bases). From germline, CDR1 is SGHAT and CDR2 FQNNGV. With 0 bases removed from V and 4 bases from J, the gap between germline ends came to 12 bases. The CDR3 spans 15 residues. The CDR3 nucleotides read TGTGCCAGCAGCTTAGAAGCCGACAGCTCCACTGAAGCTTTCTTT. It codes for CASSLEADSSTEAFF.

This rearrangement joins TRBV20-1 to TRBJ2-3; the match to TRBD2 covers 9 bases. The CDR3 totals 17 residues. V was clipped by 3 bases and J by 0 bases; unmatched bases: 10. The germline CDR1 and CDR2 sequences are DFQATT and SNEGSKA (reference sequence). CDR3 bases: TGCAGTGCTAGTTCGGGTCGCGGGGGGGCTAGCACAGATACGCAGTATTTT. This codes for CSASSGRGGASTDTQYF.

Ten or more counts support this clonotype. V gene TRBV7-2 combines with J gene TRBJ2-7; maybe TRBD1 (6 bases). CDR1 is SGHTA, CDR2 FQGNSA, per germline. Trimming took off 3 bases at V and 4 bases at J, with 16 bases between the two ends. The CDR3 runs 15 residues. The CDR3 loop reads CASSLELTGVYEQYF. The CDR3 nucleotides read TGTGCCAGCAGCTTGGAACTGACAGGCGTTTACGAGCAGTACTTC.

This clonotype was counted only a few times. The chain combines TRBV5-6 with TRBJ2-2; the D call may be TRBD1 or TRBD2 (6 bases each). The V gene's germline CDR1 is SGHDT and CDR2 YYEEEE. The CDR3 has 16 residues. Trimming stripped 4 bases from V and 4 bases from J, with 17 bases between. CDR3 loop: CASSLLGGLGTGELFF. CDR3 bases: TGTGCCAGCAGCCTTTTGGGGGGCCTGGGCACCGGGGAGCTGTTTTTT.

The chain is built from TRBV7-7 and TRBJ2-5, with D perhaps TRBD1 or TRBD2 (5 bases each). The germline V gene has CDR1 SSHAT and CDR2 FNYEAQ (reference sequence). Trimming pared 2 bases from V and 1 base from J, leaving 11 bases between. CDR3 length equals 15 residues. CDR3 residues: CASSLTGALQETQYF. As DNA, the CDR3 is TGTGCCAGCAGCTTAACCGGGGCCCTCCAAGAGACCCAGTACTTC.

There are many counts of this clonotype. The chain carries TRBV29-1 and TRBJ2-5; 8 bases are shared with TRBD1. The CDR3 has 14 amino acids. In germline, CDR1 is SQVTM, CDR2 ANQGSEA. With 6 bases clipped from V and 1 base from J, the junction kept 7 bases outside the gene matches. The CDR3 spells CSVERDRSQETQYF. CDR3 DNA sequence: TGCAGCGTAGAAAGGGACAGGTCCCAAGAGACCCAGTACTTC.

Ten or more counts support this clonotype. The rearrangement joins TRBV20-1 to TRBJ2-7; 7 bases are shared with TRBD1. The V segment lost 3 bases and the J segment 1 base; nucleotides outside the gene matches: 3. This CDR3 has 13 amino acids. Per the germline V gene, CDR1 is DFQATT and CDR2 is SNEGSKA (reference sequence). CDR3 in amino acids: CSASWDSSYEQYF. CDR3 coding DNA: TGCAGTGCTAGCTGGGACAGTTCCTACGAGCAGTACTTC.

This clonotype has at least ten counts. The V gene is TRBV11-2, the J gene TRBJ2-3; 11 bases map to TRBD2. V shed 0 bases, J shed 4 bases, and the junction held 18 bases outside the gene matches. The CDR3 runs to 21 residues. Germline CDR1 reads SGHAT; CDR2 reads FQNNGV. As DNA, the CDR3 is TGTGCCAGCAGCTTAGATGATTTAAGGCTAGCGGGGGGACGCTCCCCAGATACGCAGTATTTT. This codes for CASSLDDLRLAGGRSPDTQYF.

V is TRBV5-1 and J is TRBJ2-3; TRBD1 agrees at 9 bases. This CDR3 region has 16 residues. With V trimmed by 4 bases and J by 4 bases, 10 bases remained unmatched. CDR1 SGHRS and CDR2 YFSETQ come from the germline V gene. CDR3 bases: TGCGCCAGCAGCGACACGGGACAGGGCTTCGCAGATACGCAGTATTTT. It encodes CASSDTGQGFADTQYF.

This clonotype was seen a handful of times. The chain uses TRBV4-2 and TRBJ2-7; D is ambiguous. The V and J ends lost 2 bases and 6 bases respectively, with 5 bases between them. The CDR3 is 11 amino acids. The germline gives CDR1 LGHNA, CDR2 YNFKEQ. The CDR3 spells CASSQSAEQYF. CDR3 DNA sequence: TGTGCCAGCAGCCAAAGCGCCGAGCAGTACTTC.

The genes are TRBV12-3 or TRBV12-4 and TRBJ2-7; TRBD1 matches 9 bases. The CDR3 contains 13 residues. V was pared by 6 bases and J by 7 bases, with 7 bases of the junction left unmatched. The CDR3 DNA is TGTGCCAGCAGCCAGGGACAGGGAGGGGAGCAGTACTTC. Its translation: CASSQGQGGEQYF.

This clonotype was counted only a few times. The chain combines TRBV20-1 with TRBJ2-1; tentatively, D is TRBD2 (6 bases). The germline V gene encodes CDR1 DFQATT and CDR2 SNEGSKA (reference sequence). Trimming shortened V by 0 bases and J by 10 bases, and 13 bases separated the two germline ends. This CDR3 is built from 13 residues. The DNA of the CDR3 is TGCAGTGCTAGAGAGGGACTTCGTACGGAGCAGTTCTTC. Its protein is CSAREGLRTEQFF.

Comments on this clonotype: A much bigger clone sits one base away, suggesting this may be a read error. The chain employs TRBV5-6 and TRBJ2-7; the D gene is possibly TRBD2 (5 bases). Germline-derived CDR1 and CDR2 are SGHDT and YYEEEE. The V and J ends lost 0 bases and 4 bases respectively, with 14 bases between them. There are 15 residues in the CDR3. The CDR3 coding sequence is TGTGCCAGCAGCTTGGAAGGAGGCTCCCGTTACGAGCAGTACGTC. Amino acids: CASSLEGGSRYEQYV.

This clonotype was picked up many times. The chain employs TRBV10-3 and TRBJ1-1; D unclear. V was pared by 6 bases and J by 6 bases, with 20 bases between. This CDR3 has 15 amino acids. Per germline, CDR1 ENHRY and CDR2 SYGVKD. The CDR3 nucleotides are TGTGCCATCAGAGTCAAGGTGGAGGGCGAGCCTGAAGCTTTCTTT. The encoded protein is CAIRVKVEGEPEAFF.